The 32 T cell receptor beta chains given below trace back to one sample, sequenced in a study of T-cell memory formation after mild COVID-19. TCRdb called the 5' RACE reads again in MiXCR, with one record for every CDR3 protein. The sample lists tens of thousands of distinct CDR3 sequences, approximately 30% occurring once. The sample comprised PBMCs or a T cell subset sorted from them (not recorded which). The receptors were sampled from a man between 18 and 29 years old who had mild COVID-19 (a few samples of this study predate the infection). Cell type and time point are not known.

This chain's CDR3 is CASSFPRSTDTQYF. The CDR3 nucleotides read TGTGCCAGCAGCTTCCCACGTAGCACAGATACGCAGTATTTT. The chain has TRBV7-8 and TRBJ2-3, with D hard to call. The CDR3 totals 14 residues. Germline CDR1 SGHVS, CDR2 FQNEAQ. V lost 3 bases to trimming and J lost 0 bases, with 7 bases between them.

The chain has TRBV11-2 and TRBJ1-2, with D possibly being TRBD1 (5 bases). This CDR3 is built from 15 residues. Deletions cut 4 bases from V and 2 bases from J, with 14 bases between. Germline V gene sequence: CDR1 SGHAT, CDR2 FQNNGV. The CDR3 sequence: CASSSWGEGNYGYTF. Written as DNA, the CDR3 is TGTGCCAGCAGCTCGTGGGGGGAGGGGAACTATGGCTACACCTTC.

This clonotype has more than one count but fewer than ten. This chain connects TRBV10-3 to TRBJ2-2; 15 bases match TRBD2. This CDR3 is built from 16 residues. Trimming took 6 bases from V and 4 from J; bases not matched to a gene: 3. Looked up from germline, CDR1 is ENHRY and CDR2 is SYGVKD. CDR3 nucleotide sequence: TGTGCCATCAGGGGACTAGCGGGGGGCGCCACCGGGGAGCTGTTTTTT. Amino acids: CAIRGLAGGATGELFF.

This clonotype was counted only a few times. The chain combines TRBV6-1 with TRBJ2-7; the D gene is possibly TRBD1 (6 bases). Germline lookup yields CDR1 MNHNS and CDR2 SASEGT. CDR3 size: 13 residues. V gave up 3 bases and J gave up 2 bases, with 8 bases separating them. The CDR3 here is CASSDRQAYEQYV. The CDR3 region has the DNA TGTGCCAGCAGTGATAGACAGGCCTACGAGCAGTACGTC.

This clonotype has a handful of counts. This CDR3 is CSARTAAYEQYF. The CDR3 DNA follows: TGCAGTGCTAGGACAGCTGCCTACGAGCAGTACTTC. This chain joins TRBV20-1 and TRBJ2-7; weak D call: TRBD1 (5 bases). Per germline, CDR1 DFQATT and CDR2 SNEGSKA (reference sequence). V was clipped by 3 bases and J by 2 bases, with 8 bases between them. The CDR3 totals 12 residues.

This clonotype turned up a few times. The V gene is TRBV30, the J gene TRBJ2-1, with no clear D. The CDR3 has 12 residues. Germline loops: CDR1 GTSNPN, CDR2 SVGIG (reference sequence). The V end lost 4 bases, the J end lost 6 bases, and 10 bases lay between the germline ends. CDR3 in amino acids: CAWTSDGNEQFF. The DNA for the CDR3 is TGTGCCTGGACATCAGACGGCAATGAGCAGTTCTTC.

The genes are TRBV10-3 and TRBJ1-1; TRBD1 is a possible D gene (6 bases). Between the trimmed V and J ends, which lost 10 bases and 6 bases, there was a span of 24 bases. CDR3 length: 15 amino acids. Germline CDR1 and CDR2: ENHRY and SYGVKD. CDR3 sequence: CATYRVAGEVSEAFF. The CDR3 DNA sequence: TGTGCCACTTACAGGGTGGCAGGGGAGGTGTCTGAAGCTTTCTTT.

This clonotype has a handful of counts. The V call is TRBV7-6, the J call TRBJ2-3; D might be TRBD1 or TRBD2, each matching 5 bases. Germline CDR1 reads SGHVS; CDR2 reads FNYEAQ. The V and J ends lost 5 bases and 0 bases respectively, with 12 bases between them. CDR3 length: 15 amino acids. In DNA form, the CDR3 reads TGTGCCAGCAGCCAGGGTGGGGGTAGCACAGATACGCAGTATTTT. This codes for CASSQGGGSTDTQYF.

The CDR3 DNA sequence: TGCGCCAGCAGCCAAGATATCGGACAGGGATTGAGGGAGACCCAGTACTTC. This gives the protein CASSQDIGQGLRETQYF. The chain combines TRBV4-1 with TRBJ2-5; TRBD1 aligns across 8 bases. Germline trimming cut 0 bases from V and 5 bases from J; bases unmatched to any gene: 11. Germline lookup yields CDR1 MGHRA and CDR2 YSYEKL. This CDR3 is built from 17 residues.

This clonotype was seen more than once but under ten times. The rearrangement links TRBV11-2 to TRBJ2-2; tentatively, D is TRBD1 or TRBD2 (5 bases each). V was trimmed by 1 base and J by 5 bases, leaving 11 bases between them. The CDR3 contains 15 residues. CDR1 is SGHAT, CDR2 FQNNGV, per germline. In DNA, the CDR3 is TGTGCCAGCAGCTTAGCCGGGACCACAACCGGGGAGCTGTTTTTT. Protein product: CASSLAGTTTGELFF.

The rearrangement links TRBV29-1 to TRBJ2-7; 10 nucleotides agree with TRBD1. Germline CDR1 is SQVTM and CDR2 is ANQGSEA. The CDR3 sequence is 12 residues long. V lost 7 bases, J lost 6 bases, and 6 bases stayed unmatched. CDR3 sequence: CSASGTGVEQYF. CDR3 DNA sequence: TGCAGCGCCTCCGGGACAGGGGTCGAGCAGTACTTC.

The chain carries TRBV6-2 or TRBV6-3 and TRBJ2-1, with 7 bases fitting TRBD2. The V gene end was trimmed by 0 bases and the J gene end by 10 bases; junction bases not matched to a gene: 0. Germline-derived CDR1 and CDR2 are MNHEY and SVGEGT. This CDR3 is built from 12 residues. The CDR3 DNA sequence: TGTGCCAGCAGTTACTCGGGGGGGGAGCAGTTCTTC. Protein sequence: CASSYSGGEQFF.

The chain employs TRBV11-2 and TRBJ2-1; D possibly matches TRBD1 or TRBD2 (5 bases each). This CDR3 is 13 amino acids long. With 5 bases removed from V and 16 bases from J, the gap between germline ends came to 21 bases. Germline CDR1 SGHAT, CDR2 FQNNGV. The CDR3 DNA sequence: TGTGCCAGCAGCGCAGCGGTCAGGGACCTAATATTCTTC. Its translation is CASSAAVRDLIFF.

The chain combines TRBV12-3 or TRBV12-4 with TRBJ2-5; TRBD2 matches 7 bases. J was trimmed by 7 bases and V by 6 bases; bases with no gene match: 8. CDR3 size: 13 residues. The CDR3 spells CASRLGRVATQYF. The CDR3 DNA is TGTGCCAGCAGGCTAGGGAGGGTTGCGACCCAGTACTTC.

The chain joins TRBV28 to TRBJ1-3; D is undetermined. CDR1 is MDHEN and CDR2 is SYDVKM in the germline V gene. The CDR3 loop spans 16 amino acids. V lost 3 bases, J lost 0 bases, and 12 bases lay in between. The CDR3 DNA follows: TGTGCCAGCAGTTTTTCTCTGACGGTCTCTGGAAACACCATATATTTT. Protein sequence: CASSFSLTVSGNTIYF.

The gene calls are TRBV6-2 or TRBV6-3 and TRBJ2-3; 13 nucleotides match TRBD2. The V gene's germline CDR1 is MNHEY and CDR2 SVGEGT. The J segment lost 4 bases and the V segment lost 8 bases, leaving 3 bases of the junction unmatched. CDR3 size: 14 residues. CDR3 loop: CASGTSGAPDTQYF. The CDR3 nucleotides read TGTGCCAGCGGGACTAGCGGGGCTCCAGATACGCAGTATTTT.

This chain joins TRBV10-3 and TRBJ2-7; no definite D call. CDR1 and CDR2 from the germline V gene are ENHRY and SYGVKD. This CDR3 comprises 15 residues. Trimming removed 3 bases from V and 0 bases from J, with 12 bases in between. The CDR3 here is CAISDTPSGSYEQYF. Here the CDR3 DNA reads TGTGCCATCAGTGATACCCCTAGTGGCTCCTACGAGCAGTACTTC.

This clonotype has more than one count but fewer than ten. This sequence joins TRBV5-1 and TRBJ1-4; no firm D call. Looked up from germline, CDR1 is SGHRS and CDR2 is YFSETQ. The CDR3 length is 16 residues. The germline V and J ends were trimmed by 0 bases and 8 bases, with 17 bases remaining between them. The CDR3 spells CASSLGPSGDGEKLFF. CDR3 bases: TGCGCCAGCAGCTTGGGTCCGTCGGGAGATGGGGAAAAACTGTTTTTT.

This clonotype was observed a handful of times. This rearrangement joins TRBV5-1 to TRBJ1-2; 8 bases fit TRBD1. The length of the CDR3 is 15 residues. CDR1 SGHRS and CDR2 YFSETQ come from the germline V gene. J gave up 6 bases and V 0 bases, and 7 bases lay outside the gene matches. The CDR3: CASSLVGTGKDGYTF. CDR3 DNA: TGCGCCAGCAGCTTGGTTGGGACAGGAAAAGATGGCTACACCTTC.

The chain carries TRBV5-6 and TRBJ2-2, with 7 bases that match TRBD1. J was trimmed by 3 bases and V by 4 bases; bases with no gene match: 12. The CDR3 sequence is 17 residues long. From germline, CDR1 is SGHDT and CDR2 YYEEEE. The CDR3 is CASSVGQDRGYTGELFF. In nucleotides, the CDR3 is TGTGCCAGCAGCGTCGGACAGGACCGCGGGTACACCGGGGAGCTGTTTTTT.

Written as DNA, the CDR3 is TGTGCCAGCAGCTTGGGTGAGGGGCGTACAGATACGCAGTATTTT. The encoded protein is CASSLGEGRTDTQYF. This chain links TRBV11-3 with TRBJ2-3; D is possibly TRBD1 or TRBD2 (5 bases each). The germline gives CDR1 SGHNT, CDR2 YENEEA. The V end was cut by 3 bases, the J end by 3 bases, with 13 bases between. CDR3 length equals 15 residues.

The rearrangement links TRBV7-8 to TRBJ2-5; the match to TRBD1 covers 8 bases. The V gene's germline CDR1 is SGHVS and CDR2 FQNEAQ. The trim removed 2 bases at V and 1 base at J, leaving 3 bases unmatched. The CDR3 has 15 amino acids. In nucleotides, the CDR3 is TGTGCCAGCAGCTTACGGGACAGGATCCAAGAGACCCAGTACTTC. It specifies CASSLRDRIQETQYF. Full variable domain (remainder filled in from reference TRBV7-8 and TRBJ2-5): GAGVSQSPRYKVAKRGQDVALRCDPISGHVSLFWYQQALGQGPEFLTYFQNEAQLDKSGLPSDRFFAERPEGSVSTLKIQRTQQEDSAVYLCASSLRDRIQETQYFGPGTRLLVL.

This clonotype turned up a few times. The chain recombines TRBV9 with TRBJ2-3; 10 bases map to TRBD2. This CDR3 spans 14 amino acids. Trimming at V came to 7 bases and at J to 3 bases, leaving 5 bases not matched to a gene. Germline V CDR1 and CDR2: SGDLS, YYNGEE. The CDR3 loop is CASSASGGTDTQYF. CDR3 DNA: TGTGCCAGCTCCGCTAGCGGGGGAACAGATACGCAGTATTTT.

This clonotype was observed a handful of times. The rearrangement uses TRBV18 and TRBJ2-6, with TRBD1 identical over 9 bases. J was trimmed by 1 base and V by 0 bases; bases with no gene match: 7. The CDR3 is 19 residues long. Germline CDR1 and CDR2: KGHSH and LQKENI. This chain's CDR3 is CASSPPPGQGWSGANVLTF. The CDR3 bases are TGTGCCAGCTCACCACCCCCAGGACAGGGGTGGTCTGGGGCCAACGTCCTGACTTTC.

This chain uses TRBV11-2 with TRBJ1-4; no firm D call. Trimming stripped 3 bases from V and 8 bases from J, with 13 bases between. Per the germline V gene, CDR1 is SGHAT and CDR2 is FQNNGV. CDR3 size: 14 residues. CDR3 sequence: CASSFRHLAEKLFF. The CDR3 nucleotides are TGTGCCAGCAGCTTCCGACACCTAGCAGAAAAACTGTTTTTT.

This clonotype has only a few counts. This rearrangement joins TRBV4-1 to TRBJ2-2; TRBD1 aligns across 9 bases. There are 16 residues in the CDR3. The J segment lost 2 bases and the V segment lost 4 bases, leaving 5 bases of the junction unmatched. Germline V gene data show CDR1 as MGHRA and CDR2 as YSYEKL. CDR3 coding DNA: TGCGCCAGCAGCCGCTACAGGGGGCCAAACACCGGGGAGCTGTTTTTT. Encoded protein: CASSRYRGPNTGELFF.

This clonotype has more than one count but fewer than ten. The chain recombines TRBV15 with TRBJ1-2; D unresolved. The CDR3 runs 13 residues. Germline CDR1 reads LNHNV; CDR2 reads YYDKDF (reference sequence). V was pared by 2 bases and J by 6 bases, with 10 bases between. The CDR3 region has the DNA TGTGCCACCAGCAGAACTCTGAGCGATGGCTACACCTTC. It codes for CATSRTLSDGYTF.

The rearrangement joins TRBV5-4 to TRBJ2-3; D might be TRBD2 (5 bases). CDR1 and CDR2 (germline): SGHNT, YYREEE (reference sequence). The CDR3 length is 12 residues. The ends were cut back, 2 bases at V and 5 bases at J, with 6 bases in the middle. The CDR3 nucleotides read TGTGCCAGCAGCTTAGGGAGAGATACGCAGTATTTT. This codes for CASSLGRDTQYF.

In this sample, this clonotype turned up a few times. V usage is TRBV28 and J usage is TRBJ2-1, with 12 nucleotides matching TRBD2. Germline-derived CDR1 and CDR2 are MDHEN and SYDVKM. The V and J ends lost 6 bases and 5 bases, in that order; junction bases with no gene match: 8. The CDR3 runs 16 residues. The CDR3 sequence: CASSPRLAGGNNEQFF. DNA for the CDR3: TGTGCCAGCAGCCCACGGCTAGCGGGGGGGAACAATGAGCAGTTCTTC.

This clonotype was detected a few times. The genes are TRBV5-1 and TRBJ2-7, with a tentative D call TRBD1 (5 bases). The V end was cut by 0 bases, the J end by 2 bases, with 12 bases between. The CDR3 has 15 residues. CDR1 and CDR2 (germline): SGHRS, YFSETQ. The CDR3 region is CASSLGAQGPYEQYF. In DNA form, the CDR3 reads TGCGCCAGCAGCTTGGGGGCGCAGGGCCCCTACGAGCAGTACTTC.

This clonotype showed up just a few times. The CDR3 DNA reads TGTGCCAGCAGCTTCGGGGGACAGGGACCTCACTCCTACGAGCAGTACTTC. Protein product: CASSFGGQGPHSYEQYF. V gene TRBV5-6 combines with J gene TRBJ2-7, with 9 bases lining up with TRBD1. Unmatched junction bases numbered 9, after V lost 2 bases and J lost 0 bases. The germline V gene has CDR1 SGHDT and CDR2 YYEEEE. The CDR3 is 17 residues long. Supplemented by reference TRBV5-6 and TRBJ2-7, the full variable domain reads DAGVTQSPTHLIKTRGQQVTLRCSPKSGHDTVSWYQQALGQGPQFIFQYYEEEERQRGNFPDRFSGHQFPNYSSELNVNALLLGDSALYLCASSFGGQGPHSYEQYFGPGTRLTVT.

The V gene is TRBV7-8, the J gene TRBJ2-1; maybe TRBD2 (5 bases). V gave up 0 bases and J gave up 3 bases, with 9 bases separating them. Germline loops: CDR1 SGHVS, CDR2 FQNEAQ. The CDR3 runs to 15 residues. The chain's CDR3 is CASSLAGDSYNEQFF. CDR3 DNA: TGTGCCAGCAGCTTAGCGGGAGATAGCTACAATGAGCAGTTCTTC.